These 10 T cell receptor beta chains came from one sample sequenced in a study of cytomegalovirus exposure and HLA in healthy donors. The PCR ran on 60 Vbeta and 13 Jbeta primers. Sequenced by immunoSEQ multiplex PCR; TCRdb stores in-frame clones only, minus some. This table has some 200,000 clones, 75% to 90% appearing once. The specimen was PBMCs. All receptors derive from a man in his forties in good health and CMV-seropositive.

This clone has only one observation. This rearrangement joins TRBV7-2 to TRBJ1-5, with D maybe TRBD1 (5 bases). This CDR3 comprises 15 residues. Per germline, CDR1 SGHTA and CDR2 FQGNSA. With 5 bases removed from V and 3 bases from J, the gap between germline ends came to 14 bases. The CDR3 spells CASSPVWDYNQPQHF. For the CDR3, the DNA is TGTGCCAGCAGCCCGGTGTGGGACTACAATCAGCCCCAGCATTTT.

This clone was detected a few times. The CDR3: CASSSGQDYGYTF. The CDR3 DNA is TGCGCCAGCAGCTCCGGACAGGACTATGGCTACACCTTC. The rearrangement links TRBV5-1 to TRBJ1-2, with 7 bases lining up with TRBD1. Germline CDR1 is SGHRS and CDR2 is YFSETQ. J was trimmed by 3 bases and V by 3 bases; bases with no gene match: 2. The CDR3 covers 13 residues. The variable domain in full, completed from reference TRBV5-1 and TRBJ1-2, reads KAGVTQTPRYLIKTRGQQVTLSCSPISGHRSVSWYQQTPGQGLQFLFEYFSETQRNKGNFPGRFSGRQFSNSRSEMNVSTLELGDSALYLCASSSGQDYGYTFGSGTRLTVV.

J is TRBJ2-2 and V is TRBV2; D ambiguous. V was cut by 1 base and J by 4 bases, with 4 bases left in between. The CDR3 loop spans 13 amino acids. Germline assignment: CDR1 SNHLY and CDR2 FYNNEI. In nucleotides, the CDR3 is TGTGCCAGCAGTGAAGTATCCACCGGGGAGCTGTTTTTT. It encodes CASSEVSTGELFF.

The chain uses TRBV5-4 and TRBJ2-5; D is undetermined. V was trimmed by 0 bases and J by 4 bases, leaving 10 bases between them. This CDR3 has 14 amino acids. Germline CDR1 reads SGHNT; CDR2 reads YYREEE (reference sequence). CDR3 residues: CASSLGGVGETQYF. DNA for the CDR3: TGTGCCAGCAGCTTGGGAGGAGTGGGAGAGACCCAGTACTTC.

The chain recombines TRBV19 with TRBJ2-2, with TRBD2 as a possible D gene (6 bases). This CDR3 contains 11 residues. V was shortened by 8 bases and J by 6 bases, with 7 bases between the two germline ends. CDR1 is LNHDA, CDR2 SQIVND, per germline (reference sequence). The CDR3 is CASRDSGELFF. DNA of the CDR3: TGTGCCAGTCGGGACTCCGGGGAGCTGTTTTTT.

The rearrangement joins TRBV6-5 to TRBJ1-4; D is unclear. The length of the CDR3 is 13 residues. Trimming left V 4 bases short and J 8 bases short, with 11 bases between. Germline loops: CDR1 MNHEY, CDR2 SVGAGI. This CDR3 reads CASSSGGWEKLFF. The CDR3 DNA reads as TGTGCCAGCAGTTCGGGTGGATGGGAAAAACTGTTTTTT.

The chain uses TRBV4-3 and TRBJ1-2, with D hard to call. The CDR3 is made up of 17 amino acids. The V gene's germline CDR1 is LGHNA and CDR2 YSLEER. With 0 bases removed from V and 7 bases from J, the gap between germline ends came to 21 bases. CDR3: CASSQDLTGSRVSGYTF. As DNA, the CDR3 is TGCGCCAGCAGCCAAGATCTGACGGGGAGTCGGGTTTCTGGCTACACCTTC.

This chain connects TRBV5-8 to TRBJ1-5; 7 bases are a match to TRBD1. Germline CDR1 and CDR2: SGHTS and YDEGEE. The CDR3 covers 15 residues. V trimming: 0 bases; J trimming: 7 bases; junction bases outside the gene matches: 7. The CDR3 coding sequence is TGTGCCAGCAGCTTGGGGTCAAGGGGGCGGCAGCCCCAGCATTTT. This encodes CASSLGSRGRQPQHF.

The J gene is TRBJ2-7, the V gene TRBV2, with unresolved D. CDR3 length: 12 residues. Deletions cut 5 bases from V and 2 bases from J, with 7 bases between. The germline V gene encodes CDR1 SNHLY and CDR2 FYNNEI. CDR3 DNA: TGTGCCAGCAGTACGCGCCCCTACGAGCAGTACTTC. Residues: CASSTRPYEQYF.

This clone was counted a few times. The V and J genes are TRBV12-2 and TRBJ2-7; TRBD1 is the table's D call and was not checked against the DNA. TRBV12-2 is a documented pseudogene. This CDR3 spans 14 amino acids. CDR3 coding DNA: TGTGCAAGTCGCTTAGCGCCAGGGAAGAACGAGCAGTACTTC. Translating gives CASRLAPGKNEQYF.